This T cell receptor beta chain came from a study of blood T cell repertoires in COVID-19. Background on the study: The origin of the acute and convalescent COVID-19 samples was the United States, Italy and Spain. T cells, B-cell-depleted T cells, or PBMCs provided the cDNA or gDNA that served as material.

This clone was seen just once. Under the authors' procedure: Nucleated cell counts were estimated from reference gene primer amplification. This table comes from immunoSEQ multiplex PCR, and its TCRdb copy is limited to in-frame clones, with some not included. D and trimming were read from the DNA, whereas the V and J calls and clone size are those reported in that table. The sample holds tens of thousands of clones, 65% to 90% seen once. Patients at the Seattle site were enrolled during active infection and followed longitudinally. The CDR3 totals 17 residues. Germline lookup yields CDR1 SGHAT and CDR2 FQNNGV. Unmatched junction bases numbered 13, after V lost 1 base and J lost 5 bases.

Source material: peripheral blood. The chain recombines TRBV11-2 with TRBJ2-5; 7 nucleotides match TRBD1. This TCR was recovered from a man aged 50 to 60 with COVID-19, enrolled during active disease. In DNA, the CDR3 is TGTGCCAGCAGCTTAGGGGCCAGAGGGGGCGATGGGGAGACCCAGTACTTC. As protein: CASSLGARGGDGETQYF.